A selection of T cell receptor beta chains follows, all from one sample in a study of cytomegalovirus exposure and HLA in healthy donors. Assay used: immunoSEQ multiplex PCR; TCRdb lists only in-frame clones, some missing. The sample has roughly 160,000 clones, 65% to 85% seen once. Sequencing was performed on PBMCs. These TCRs come from a man in his 60s in good health and CMV-seronegative. The CDR3 runs from the conserved cysteine through the conserved F or W. Fields, in order: V gene, clone size, J gene, D gene, CDR3 protein, CDR3 DNA. The D gene is left open where the match is weak. Size tells how often a clone was seen (once, few, many) or the class of an expanded clone, and some rows leave it out.

TRBV5-4,.,TRBJ2-2,TRBD2,CASSRGRLAGGGTGELFF,TGTGCCAGCAGCCGGGGTCGGCTAGCGGGGGGGGGCACCGGGGAGCTGTTTTTT
TRBV18,.,TRBJ2-1,TRBD2,CASSPDTGGYNEQFF,TGTGCCAGCTCACCCGATACGGGGGGTTACAATGAGCAGTTCTTC
TRBV30,.,TRBJ2-1,.,CAGEQRSYNEQFF,TGTGCCGGGGAGCAGAGATCCTACAATGAGCAGTTCTTC
TRBV19,.,TRBJ1-4,.,CASSSQAGFNEKLFF,TGTGCCAGTAGTTCGCAGGCAGGGTTTAATGAAAAACTGTTTTTT
TRBV6-1,.,TRBJ2-1,TRBD2,CASSESVAGGHLDEQFF,TGTGCCAGCAGTGAATCGGTGGCGGGGGGGCATTTAGATGAGCAGTTCTTC
TRBV28,.,TRBJ1-6,.,CASSQVRTPLHF,TGTGCCAGCAGCCAAGTCAGGACACCCCTCCACTTT
TRBV18,.,TRBJ1-4,TRBD1,CASSPGQAVVEKLFF,TGTGCCAGCTCACCTGGACAGGCGGTAGTTGAAAAACTGTTTTTT
TRBV9,few,TRBJ2-5,TRBD2,CASSALGGETQYF,TGTGCCAGCAGTGCCTTGGGGGGGGAGACCCAGTACTTC
TRBV5-1,few,TRBJ2-1,TRBD1,CASSSPTGGSYNEQFF,TGCGCCAGCAGCTCACCGACAGGGGGCTCCTACAATGAGCAGTTCTTC
TRBV28,once,TRBJ2-1,.,CASLVGGQPAYNEQFF,TGTGCCAGCCTAGTGGGCGGGCAGCCAGCCTACAATGAGCAGTTCTTC
TRBV7-3,.,TRBJ1-1,.,CASSSLVNTEAFF,TGTGCCAGCAGCTCTCTCGTGAACACTGAAGCTTTCTTT
TRBV9,.,TRBJ1-1,TRBD1,CASSVDQGAFTEAFF,TGTGCCAGCAGCGTGGATCAGGGGGCATTCACTGAAGCTTTCTTT
TRBV5-1,.,TRBJ2-5,TRBD2,CASSARTSGGGETQYF,TGCGCCAGCAGCGCTCGGACTAGCGGGGGGGGAGAGACCCAGTACTTC
TRBV30,.,TRBJ2-3,.,CAWSYGSTDTQYF,TGTGCCTGGAGTTACGGGAGCACAGATACGCAGTATTTT
TRBV6-5,few,TRBJ2-1,TRBD2,CASSLTPSGSEQFF,TGTGCCAGCAGTCTAACCCCGAGCGGGAGTGAGCAGTTCTTC
TRBV9,.,TRBJ2-7,TRBD1,CASSVSLGQGSYEQYF,TGTGCCAGCAGCGTAAGTCTGGGACAGGGATCCTACGAGCAGTACTTC